These 27 T cell receptor beta chains were sequenced from one sample in a study of cytomegalovirus exposure and HLA in healthy donors. The PCR contained 60 Vbeta and 13 Jbeta primers. Data came from immunoSEQ multiplex PCR; TCRdb stores just in-frame clones and leaves some out. The sample lists some 200,000 clones, about 80% occurring once. Sequencing used PBMCs. These receptors all come from a man aged 18 to 30 in good health and CMV-seronegative.

This chain links TRBV11-3 with TRBJ2-5; D uncertain. This CDR3 comprises 14 residues. V was clipped by 3 bases and J by 0 bases, with 8 bases between them. Germline V gene sequence: CDR1 SGHNT, CDR2 YENEEA. For the CDR3, the DNA is TGTGCCAGCAGCTTGTTTGAGGACCAAGAGACCCAGTACTTC. Translation gives CASSLFEDQETQYF.

This sequence joins TRBV28 and TRBJ2-7, with TRBD1 matching over 8 bases. V lost 9 bases and J lost 2; bases outside the gene matches: 12. The CDR3 is 15 amino acids. CDR1 is MDHEN and CDR2 is SYDVKM in the germline V gene. CDR3 in DNA: TGTGCCAGTACTACCGACGGGACAGGTACCTACGAGCAGTACTTC. Its protein is CASTTDGTGTYEQYF.

The J gene is TRBJ2-7, the V gene TRBV10-3; TRBD1 might be the D (6 bases). CDR1 ENHRY and CDR2 SYGVKD come from the germline V gene. V was cut by 10 bases and J by 1 base, with 20 bases left in between. CDR3 length: 15 residues. The CDR3 DNA sequence: TGTGCCACCCAAGTCGGGACAAGGGATTCCTACGAGCAGTACTTC. Translation: CATQVGTRDSYEQYF.

V usage is TRBV30 and J usage is TRBJ1-5; maybe TRBD1 (5 bases). Trimming shortened V by 3 bases and J by 0 bases, and 12 bases separated the two germline ends. Germline V gene data show CDR1 as GTSNPN and CDR2 as SVGIG (reference sequence). CDR3 size: 15 residues. CDR3 loop: CAWSVGDYSNQPQHF. Here the CDR3 DNA reads TGTGCCTGGAGCGTAGGGGACTATAGCAATCAGCCCCAGCATTTT.

This rearrangement joins TRBV7-9 to TRBJ2-5; TRBD2 is a possible D gene (5 bases). Germline-derived CDR1 and CDR2 are SEHNR and FQNEAQ (reference sequence). The germline V and J ends were trimmed by 5 bases and 5 bases, with 21 bases remaining between them. There are 16 residues in the CDR3. In DNA, the CDR3 is TGTGCCAGCAGCCTCGATCTGGGCGGGCGGCCGGAGACCCAGTACTTC. Protein product: CASSLDLGGRPETQYF.

The V call is TRBV4-3, the J call TRBJ2-1; D is undetermined. V lost 0 bases and J lost 1, with 10 bases in between. Germline CDR1 reads LGHNA; CDR2 reads YSLEER. The CDR3 has 16 residues. The CDR3: CASSQEFPRSYNEQFF. The CDR3 DNA reads TGCGCCAGCAGCCAAGAGTTTCCGCGTTCCTACAATGAGCAGTTCTTC.

V gene TRBV30 combines with J gene TRBJ2-1, with 15 bases that match TRBD2. The germline CDR1 and CDR2 sequences are GTSNPN and SVGIG (reference sequence). CDR3 size: 14 residues. V was clipped by 2 bases and J by 10 bases; unmatched bases: 3. The CDR3 sequence: CAWSRTSGGVEQFF. The CDR3 DNA sequence: TGTGCCTGGAGTAGGACTAGCGGGGGGGTGGAGCAGTTCTTC.

The V and J genes are TRBV12-5 and TRBJ2-7; 10 positions agree with TRBD1. The CDR3 covers 16 residues. V lost 6 bases and J lost 6; bases outside the gene matches: 14. Germline CDR1 LGHNT, CDR2 FRNRAP. The CDR3 DNA follows: TGTGCTAGTGGAAGGGCCGGGACAGGGGTTTTCGGCGAGCAGTACTTC. Translation gives CASGRAGTGVFGEQYF.

The J gene is TRBJ1-2, the V gene TRBV5-1; 8 nucleotides line up with TRBD1. The ends lost 4 bases at V and 1 base at J; junction bases unmatched: 15. The germline CDR1 and CDR2 sequences are SGHRS and YFSETQ. The CDR3 runs to 18 residues. The chain's CDR3 is CASSPGQAYNTDNYGYTF. Here the CDR3 DNA reads TGCGCCAGCAGCCCGGGACAGGCTTATAACACGGATAACTATGGCTACACCTTC.

The V and J genes are TRBV11-2 and TRBJ1-2; D is perhaps TRBD1 (6 bases). The V gene's germline CDR1 is SGHAT and CDR2 FQNNGV. Trimming removed 2 bases at V and 4 bases at J, with 11 bases between. CDR3 length: 14 amino acids. The CDR3 bases are TGTGCCAGCAGCTTACAGGGGCTCGGCTATGGCTACACCTTC. Translated: CASSLQGLGYGYTF.

The rearrangement links TRBV7-9 to TRBJ2-3; 8 positions match TRBD2. With 7 bases clipped from V and 3 bases from J, the junction kept 9 bases outside the gene matches. This CDR3 is 15 amino acids long. Per the germline V gene, CDR1 is SEHNR and CDR2 is FQNEAQ (reference sequence). The DNA of the CDR3 is TGTGCCAGCACCCAAGTCCGGGGGGGGACAGATACGCAGTATTTT. This codes for CASTQVRGGTDTQYF.

CDR3: CASSLWTGEKLFF. CDR3 sequence (DNA): TGTGCCAGCAGCTTATGGACTGGGGAAAAACTGTTTTTT. This rearrangement joins TRBV7-9 to TRBJ1-4; D call uncertain. V lost 2 bases and J 8 bases, leaving 9 bases between the germline ends. The CDR3 extends over 13 amino acids. Per germline, CDR1 SEHNR and CDR2 FQNEAQ (reference sequence). Together with reference TRBV7-9 and TRBJ1-4, the CDR3 gives the full variable domain: DTGVSQNPRHKITKRGQNVTFRCDPISEHNRLYWYRQTLGQGPEFLTYFQNEAQLEKSRLLSDRFSAERPKGSFSTLEIQRTEQGDSAMYLCASSLWTGEKLFFGSGTQLSVL.

This clone was counted a few times. V is TRBV6-1 and J is TRBJ2-5; D ambiguous. The V end was cut by 4 bases, the J end by 2 bases, with 5 bases between. Germline V CDR1 and CDR2: MNHNS, SASEGT. The CDR3 has 12 amino acids. DNA for the CDR3: TGTGCCAGCAGTGGGCAGCAAGAGACCCAGTACTTC. Protein sequence: CASSGQQETQYF.

This chain connects TRBV7-2 to TRBJ2-6, with 8 bases fitting TRBD1. Trimming cost V 3 bases and J 2 bases; bases outside gene matches: 6. Germline CDR1 reads SGHTA; CDR2 reads FQGNSA. The length of the CDR3 is 17 residues. The CDR3 sequence is CASSFFQGATGANVLTF. The CDR3 region has the DNA TGTGCCAGCAGCTTTTTCCAGGGGGCGACTGGGGCCAACGTCCTGACTTTC.

This clone was seen only once. This rearrangement joins TRBV11-3 to TRBJ1-6, with D tentatively TRBD1 (6 bases). This CDR3 region has 13 residues. Germline CDR1 reads SGHNT; CDR2 reads YENEEA. V lost 5 bases and J lost 8, with 10 bases in between. In DNA, the CDR3 is TGTGCCAGCAGCCACAGGGATTATTCACCCCTCCACTTT. Its protein is CASSHRDYSPLHF.

This sequence joins TRBV28 and TRBJ1-2, with a possible D match to TRBD1 (5 bases). The length of the CDR3 is 15 residues. Germline assignment: CDR1 MDHEN and CDR2 SYDVKM. V was shortened by 8 bases and J by 1 base, with 17 bases between the two germline ends. The CDR3 sequence: CASAPRGGYNYGYTF. CDR3 nucleotide sequence: TGTGCCAGCGCCCCGCGGGGCGGGTATAACTATGGCTACACCTTC.

The rearrangement links TRBV27 to TRBJ2-1; the D is unclear. V lost 3 bases and J 8 bases, leaving 11 bases between the germline ends. CDR3 length: 13 residues. Germline V gene data show CDR1 as MNHEY and CDR2 as SMNVEV (reference sequence). Here the CDR3 DNA reads TGTGCCAGCAGTTTGAGAGAGGTCCATGAGCAGTTCTTC. Translated, it gives CASSLREVHEQFF.

The gene calls are TRBV11-3 and TRBJ1-1; perhaps TRBD1 as D (6 bases). Trimming took 3 bases from V and 8 from J, leaving 16 bases between them. The length of the CDR3 is 14 residues. Germline V CDR1 and CDR2: SGHNT, YENEEA. As DNA, the CDR3 is TGTGCCAGCAGCTTCGGGACATCCCCCTCAGAAGCTTTCTTT. Translating gives CASSFGTSPSEAFF.

The chain couples TRBV28 to TRBJ2-1; 9 nucleotides align to TRBD2. J gave up 3 bases and V 4 bases, and 4 bases lay outside the gene matches. The CDR3 has 15 amino acids. In germline, CDR1 is MDHEN, CDR2 SYDVKM. CDR3 residues: CASSWTSANYNEQFF. The CDR3 nucleotides read TGTGCCAGCAGTTGGACTAGCGCGAACTACAATGAGCAGTTCTTC. Full variable domain (rest looked up from reference TRBV28 and TRBJ2-1): DVKVTQSSRYLVKRTGEKVFLECVQDMDHENMFWYRQDPGLGLRLIYFSYDVKMKEKGDIPEGYSVSREKKERFSLILESASTNQTSMYLCASSWTSANYNEQFFGPGTRLTVL.

The sample holds a few counts of this clone. This chain links TRBV7-3 with TRBJ2-1, with 9 bases aligning to TRBD2. V was pared by 5 bases and J by 8 bases, with 13 bases of the junction left unmatched. The CDR3 loop spans 16 amino acids. Germline-derived CDR1 and CDR2 are SGHTA and FQGTGA. The CDR3 loop reads CASSPRLAGPPDEQFF. DNA of the CDR3: TGTGCCAGCAGCCCCCGTCTAGCGGGGCCGCCCGATGAGCAGTTCTTC.

This chain links TRBV28 with TRBJ1-2; the match to TRBD1 covers 10 bases. The CDR3 is 14 amino acids. The V gene end was trimmed by 3 bases and the J gene end by 4 bases; junction bases not matched to a gene: 2. Germline V CDR1 and CDR2: MDHEN, SYDVKM. The CDR3 coding sequence is TGTGCCAGCAGTTTGGGACAGGGGCGCTATGGCTACACCTTC. It codes for CASSLGQGRYGYTF.

V is TRBV25-1 and J is TRBJ1-1; maybe TRBD1 (5 bases). V was clipped by 8 bases and J by 2 bases, with 15 bases between them. Germline loops: CDR1 MGHDK, CDR2 SYGVNS. This CDR3 contains 14 residues. CDR3 in DNA: TGTGCCAGCGGTGGGGGAGGAATTAACACTGAAGCTTTCTTT. This translates into CASGGGGINTEAFF.

The genes are TRBV10-1 and TRBJ2-7, with D perhaps matching TRBD2 (5 bases). The CDR3 sequence is 15 residues long. Germline-derived CDR1 and CDR2 are WNHNN and SYGVQD (reference sequence). V was clipped by 6 bases and J by 0 bases, with 15 bases between them. The CDR3 reads CASRDTGESSYEQYF. The CDR3 DNA follows: TGCGCCAGCAGAGACACTGGGGAGAGCTCCTACGAGCAGTACTTC.

The V call is TRBV6-5, the J call TRBJ1-4, with D unresolved. The CDR3 totals 14 residues. Trimming cost V 0 bases and J 6 bases, with 8 bases left between them. In germline, CDR1 is MNHEY, CDR2 SVGAGI. The CDR3: CASSYSGRDEKLFF. For the CDR3, the DNA is TGTGCCAGCAGTTACTCCGGGAGGGATGAAAAACTGTTTTTT.

This clone was found once. The chain employs TRBV6-5 and TRBJ1-1; maybe TRBD1 (5 bases). Per the germline V gene, CDR1 is MNHEY and CDR2 is SVGAGI. The CDR3 extends over 15 amino acids. Trimming left V 7 bases short and J 5 bases short, with 20 bases between. CDR3 in DNA: TGTGCCAGCATCCCCCCCTTTGCGGGGCGGACTGAAGCTTTCTTT. Protein: CASIPPFAGRTEAFF.

The chain has TRBV7-9 and TRBJ1-2; 10 bases map to TRBD1. Trimming removed 5 bases from V and 1 base from J; junction bases left unmatched: 4. The V gene's germline CDR1 is SEHNR and CDR2 FQNEAQ (reference sequence). The CDR3 contains 15 residues. CDR3 protein: CASSLGQGDNYGYTF. CDR3 DNA sequence: TGTGCCAGCAGCCTCGGACAGGGGGATAACTATGGCTACACCTTC.

The V and J genes are TRBV18 and TRBJ2-7; tentative D call: TRBD2 (6 bases). CDR3 length equals 15 residues. Germline V lookup: CDR1 KGHSH, CDR2 LQKENI. Between the trimmed V and J ends, which lost 3 bases and 4 bases, there was a span of 16 bases. The CDR3 is CASSPKTGGGYEQYF. The CDR3 coding sequence is TGTGCCAGCTCACCGAAGACGGGCGGAGGGTACGAGCAGTACTTC.